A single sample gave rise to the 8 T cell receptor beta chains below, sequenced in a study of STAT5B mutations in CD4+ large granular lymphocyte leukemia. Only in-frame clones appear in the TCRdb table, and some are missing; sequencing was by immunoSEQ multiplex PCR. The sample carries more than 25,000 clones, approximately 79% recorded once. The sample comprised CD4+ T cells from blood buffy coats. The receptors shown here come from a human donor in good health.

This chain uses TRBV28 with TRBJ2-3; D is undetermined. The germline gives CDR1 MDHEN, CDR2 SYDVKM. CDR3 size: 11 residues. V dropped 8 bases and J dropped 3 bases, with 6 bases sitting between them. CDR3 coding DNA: TGTGCCAGCTGCCTAACAGATACGCAGTATTTT. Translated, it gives CASCLTDTQYF. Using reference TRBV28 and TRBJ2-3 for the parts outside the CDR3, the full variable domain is DVKVTQSSRYLVKRTGEKVFLECVQDMDHENMFWYRQDPGLGLRLIYFSYDVKMKEKGDIPEGYSVSREKKERFSLILESASTNQTSMYLCASCLTDTQYFGPGTRLTVL.

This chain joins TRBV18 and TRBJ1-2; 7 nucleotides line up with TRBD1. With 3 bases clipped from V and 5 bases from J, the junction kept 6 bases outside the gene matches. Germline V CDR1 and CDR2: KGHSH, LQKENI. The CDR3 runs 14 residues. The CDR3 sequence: CASSPGTEIYGYTF. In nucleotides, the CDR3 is TGTGCCAGCTCACCGGGGACAGAGATATATGGCTACACCTTC.

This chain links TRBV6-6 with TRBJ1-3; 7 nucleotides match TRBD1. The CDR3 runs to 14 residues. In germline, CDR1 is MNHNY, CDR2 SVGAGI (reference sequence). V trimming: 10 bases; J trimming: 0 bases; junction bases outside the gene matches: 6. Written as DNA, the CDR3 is TGTGCCACTAGACAGGGAATCTCTGGAAACACCATATATTTT. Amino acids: CATRQGISGNTIYF.

CDR3 nucleotides: TGTGCCAGCAGTTACTCCGGCGTAGTGCGCGAGCAGTACTTC. Translation: CASSYSGVVREQYF. The chain couples TRBV6-5 to TRBJ2-7; D is unclear. This CDR3 region has 14 residues. The germline gives CDR1 MNHEY, CDR2 SVGAGI. V was clipped by 0 bases and J by 6 bases, with 12 bases between them.

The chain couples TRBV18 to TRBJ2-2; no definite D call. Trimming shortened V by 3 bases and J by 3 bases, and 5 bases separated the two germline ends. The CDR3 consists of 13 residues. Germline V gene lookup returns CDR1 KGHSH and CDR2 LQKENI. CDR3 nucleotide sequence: TGTGCCAGCTCACCGTCGTACACCGGGGAGCTGTTTTTT. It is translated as CASSPSYTGELFF.

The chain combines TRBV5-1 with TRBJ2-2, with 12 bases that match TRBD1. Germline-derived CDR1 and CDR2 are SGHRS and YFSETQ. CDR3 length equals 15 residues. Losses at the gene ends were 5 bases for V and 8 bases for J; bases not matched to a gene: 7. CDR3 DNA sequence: TGCGCCAGCAGTCAAGGGACAGGGGGCACAGGGGAGCTGTTTTTT. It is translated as CASSQGTGGTGELFF.

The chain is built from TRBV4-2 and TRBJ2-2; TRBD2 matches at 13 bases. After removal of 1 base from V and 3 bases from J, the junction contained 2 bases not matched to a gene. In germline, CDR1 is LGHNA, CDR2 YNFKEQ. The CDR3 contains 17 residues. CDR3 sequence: CASSQATSGGHTGELFF. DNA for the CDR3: TGTGCCAGCAGCCAAGCGACTAGCGGGGGGCACACCGGGGAGCTGTTTTTT.

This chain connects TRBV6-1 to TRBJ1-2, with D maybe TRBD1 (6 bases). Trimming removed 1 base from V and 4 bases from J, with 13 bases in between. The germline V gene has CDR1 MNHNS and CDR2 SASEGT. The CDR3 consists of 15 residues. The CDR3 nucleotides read TGTGCCAGCAGTGAAGTGCTTGGGGGGGCCTATGGCTACACCTTC. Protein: CASSEVLGGAYGYTF.